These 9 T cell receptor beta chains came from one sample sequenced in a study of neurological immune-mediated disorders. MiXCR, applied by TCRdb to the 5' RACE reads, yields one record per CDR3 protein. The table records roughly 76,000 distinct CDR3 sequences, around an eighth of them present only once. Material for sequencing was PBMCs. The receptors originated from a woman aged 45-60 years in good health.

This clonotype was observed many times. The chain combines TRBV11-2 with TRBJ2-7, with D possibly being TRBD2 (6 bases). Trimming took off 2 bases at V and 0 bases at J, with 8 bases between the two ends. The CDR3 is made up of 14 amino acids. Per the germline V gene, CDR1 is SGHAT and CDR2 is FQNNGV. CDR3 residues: CASSLRTNSYEQYF. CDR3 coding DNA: TGTGCCAGCAGCTTAAGGACTAACTCCTACGAGCAGTACTTC.

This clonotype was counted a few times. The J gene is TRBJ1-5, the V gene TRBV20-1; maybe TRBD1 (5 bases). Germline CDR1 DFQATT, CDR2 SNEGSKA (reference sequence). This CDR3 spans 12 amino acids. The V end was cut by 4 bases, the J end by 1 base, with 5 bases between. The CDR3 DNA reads TGCAGTGCTACAGGGAGCAATCAGCCCCAGCATTTT. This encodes CSATGSNQPQHF.

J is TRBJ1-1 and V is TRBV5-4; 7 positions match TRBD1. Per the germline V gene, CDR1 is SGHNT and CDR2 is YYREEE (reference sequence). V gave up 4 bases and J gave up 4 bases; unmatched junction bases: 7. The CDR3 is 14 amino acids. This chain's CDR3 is CASSRDRVGTEAFF. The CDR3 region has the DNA TGTGCCAGCAGCCGTGACAGGGTGGGCACTGAAGCTTTCTTT.

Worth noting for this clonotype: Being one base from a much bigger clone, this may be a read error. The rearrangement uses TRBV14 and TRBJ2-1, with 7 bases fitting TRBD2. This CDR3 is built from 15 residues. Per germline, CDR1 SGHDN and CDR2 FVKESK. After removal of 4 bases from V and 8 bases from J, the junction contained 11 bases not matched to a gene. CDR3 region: CASSPVGEGRYEQFF. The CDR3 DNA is TGTGCCAGCAGCCCAGTGGGGGAGGGCCGCTATGAGCAGTTCTTC.

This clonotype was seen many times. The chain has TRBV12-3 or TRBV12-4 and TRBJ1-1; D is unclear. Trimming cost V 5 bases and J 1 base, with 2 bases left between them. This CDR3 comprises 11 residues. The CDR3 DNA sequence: TGTGCCAGCAGTCGGAACACTGAAGCTTTCTTT. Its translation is CASSRNTEAFF.

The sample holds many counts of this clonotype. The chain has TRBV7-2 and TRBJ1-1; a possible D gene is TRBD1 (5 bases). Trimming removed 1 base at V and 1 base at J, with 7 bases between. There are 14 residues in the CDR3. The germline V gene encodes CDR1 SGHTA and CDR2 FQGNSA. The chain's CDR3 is CASSLEGANTEAFF. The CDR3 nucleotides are TGTGCCAGCAGCTTAGAAGGGGCGAACACTGAAGCTTTCTTT.

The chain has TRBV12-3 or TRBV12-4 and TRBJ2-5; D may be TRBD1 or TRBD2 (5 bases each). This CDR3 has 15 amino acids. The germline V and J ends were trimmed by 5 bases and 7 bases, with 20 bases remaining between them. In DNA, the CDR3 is TGTGCCAGCAGTCCCGGGACCAGAGGAGGAGGGACCCAGTACTTC. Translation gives CASSPGTRGGGTQYF.

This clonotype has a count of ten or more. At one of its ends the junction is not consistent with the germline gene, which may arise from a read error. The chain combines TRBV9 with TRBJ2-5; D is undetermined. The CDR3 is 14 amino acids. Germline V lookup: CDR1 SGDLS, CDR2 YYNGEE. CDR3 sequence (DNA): TGTGCCAGCAGCGTAGAGGGCAACAGAGAGGCCCAGTACTTC. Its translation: CASSVEGNREAQYF.

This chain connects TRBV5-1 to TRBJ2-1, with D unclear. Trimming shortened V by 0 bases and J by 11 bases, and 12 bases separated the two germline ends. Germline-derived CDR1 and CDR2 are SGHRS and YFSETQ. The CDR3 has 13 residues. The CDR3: CASSLDYITKQFF. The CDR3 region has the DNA TGCGCCAGCAGCTTGGACTACATCACCAAGCAGTTCTTC.